Included here is one TCR beta chain sequence, with context. This sample stems from a study of blood T cell repertoires in COVID-19. TCRdb's table, derived via immunoSEQ multiplex PCR, lists solely in-frame clones and lacks some. The sample carries approximately 140,000 clones, around 87% recorded once. The CDR3 is 16 residues long. Trimming cost V 5 bases and J 3 bases, with 18 bases left between them. CDR1 PRHDT and CDR2 FYEKMQ come from the germline V gene (reference sequence). Sequencing was done on a sample of peripheral blood. J is TRBJ2-3 and V is TRBV13; D not certain. This clonotype was obtained from a woman in her sixties with active or convalescent COVID-19. The CDR3 reads CASSPTLSTETDTQYF. DNA for the CDR3: TGTGCCAGCAGCCCTACCTTGTCAACGGAGACAGATACGCAGTATTTT.